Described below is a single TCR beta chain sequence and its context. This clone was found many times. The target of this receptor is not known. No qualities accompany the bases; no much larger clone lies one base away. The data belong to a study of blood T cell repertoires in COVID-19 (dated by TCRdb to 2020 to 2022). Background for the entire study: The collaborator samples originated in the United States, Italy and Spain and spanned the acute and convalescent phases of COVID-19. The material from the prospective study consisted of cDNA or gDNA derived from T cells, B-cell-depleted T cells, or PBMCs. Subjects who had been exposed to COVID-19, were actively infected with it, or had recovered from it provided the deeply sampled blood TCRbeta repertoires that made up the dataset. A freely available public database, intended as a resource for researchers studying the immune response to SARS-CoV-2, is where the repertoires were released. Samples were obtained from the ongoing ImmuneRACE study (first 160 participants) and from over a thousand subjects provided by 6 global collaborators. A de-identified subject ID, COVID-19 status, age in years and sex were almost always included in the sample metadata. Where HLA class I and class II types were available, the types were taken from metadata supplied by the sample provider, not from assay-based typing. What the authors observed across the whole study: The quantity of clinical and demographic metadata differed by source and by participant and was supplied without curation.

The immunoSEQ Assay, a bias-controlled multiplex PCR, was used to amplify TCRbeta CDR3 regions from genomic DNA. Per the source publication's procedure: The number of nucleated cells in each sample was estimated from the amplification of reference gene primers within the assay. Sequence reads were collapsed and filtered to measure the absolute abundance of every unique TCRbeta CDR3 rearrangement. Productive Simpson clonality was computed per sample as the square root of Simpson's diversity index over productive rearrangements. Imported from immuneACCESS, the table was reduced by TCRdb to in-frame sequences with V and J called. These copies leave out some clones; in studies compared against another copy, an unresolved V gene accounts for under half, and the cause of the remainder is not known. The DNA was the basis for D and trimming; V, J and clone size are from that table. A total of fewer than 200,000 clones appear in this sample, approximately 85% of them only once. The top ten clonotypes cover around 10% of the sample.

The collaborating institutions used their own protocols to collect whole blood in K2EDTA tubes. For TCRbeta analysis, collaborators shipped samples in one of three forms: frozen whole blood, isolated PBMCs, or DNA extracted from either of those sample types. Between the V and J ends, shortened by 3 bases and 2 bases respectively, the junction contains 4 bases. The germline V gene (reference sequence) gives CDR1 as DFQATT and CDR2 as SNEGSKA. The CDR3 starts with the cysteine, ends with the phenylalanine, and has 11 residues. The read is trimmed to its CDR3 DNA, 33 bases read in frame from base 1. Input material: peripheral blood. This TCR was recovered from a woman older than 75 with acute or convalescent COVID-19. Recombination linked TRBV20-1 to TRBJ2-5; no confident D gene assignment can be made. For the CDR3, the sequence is CSASYQETQYF. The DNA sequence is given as TGCAGTGCTAGTTATCAAGAGACCCAGTACTTC.